Shown below are 21 T cell receptor beta chains from a single sample sequenced in a study of blood T cell repertoires in COVID-19. Profiling relied on immunoSEQ multiplex PCR, and the TCRdb table lists in-frame clones only, not all of them. The data hold 200,000 to 250,000 clones, with about 90% observed a single time. Sequenced input: peripheral blood. Every receptor here comes from a woman in her twenties or thirties who had recovered from COVID-19.

V is TRBV6-5 and J is TRBJ1-5; 7 bases are a match to TRBD1. V shed 6 bases, J shed 7 bases, and the junction held 6 bases outside the gene matches. Germline CDR1 is MNHEY and CDR2 is SVGAGI. The CDR3 contains 13 residues. CDR3 DNA: TGTGCCAGCAGAACAGGGGAATACCAGCCCCAGCATTTT. This translates into CASRTGEYQPQHF.

The chain carries TRBV7-9 and TRBJ1-2; 9 bases are a match to TRBD1. The CDR3 runs to 17 residues. The germline V gene encodes CDR1 SEHNR and CDR2 FQNEAQ (reference sequence). V was clipped by 5 bases and J by 2 bases; unmatched bases: 12. CDR3 bases: TGTGCCAGCAGCATAAGGCGGACAGGGGATTTCAACTATGGCTACACCTTC. Protein product: CASSIRRTGDFNYGYTF.

The chain carries TRBV5-1 and TRBJ1-2; 7 nucleotides line up with TRBD1. The CDR3 contains 13 residues. Germline lookup yields CDR1 SGHRS and CDR2 YFSETQ. The V and J ends lost 4 bases and 14 bases, in that order; junction bases with no gene match: 14. The DNA of the CDR3 is TGCGCCAGCAGCCGGGACAGCCAGTGGTCGGAAACCTTC. This translates into CASSRDSQWSETF.

The rearrangement links TRBV4-1 to TRBJ2-1; perhaps TRBD2 as D (6 bases). CDR3 length: 12 amino acids. The V gene lost 3 bases and the J gene lost 9 bases, with 9 bases spanning the gap. Germline V gene lookup returns CDR1 MGHRA and CDR2 YSYEKL. The CDR3 loop reads CASSHSGGEQFF. CDR3 nucleotides: TGCGCCAGCAGCCATTCCGGGGGTGAGCAGTTCTTC.

The chain employs TRBV6-2 or TRBV6-3 and TRBJ2-7; 9 nucleotides match TRBD1. The CDR3 covers 16 residues. The germline V gene has CDR1 MNHEY and CDR2 SVGEGT. Trimming took 4 bases from V and 3 from J; bases not matched to a gene: 10. The CDR3 reads CASSWNSGTGSYEQYF. For the CDR3, the DNA is TGTGCCAGCAGTTGGAACTCCGGGACAGGGAGCTACGAGCAGTACTTC.

The rearrangement uses TRBV21-1 and TRBJ2-7; the tabulated D call, TRBD2, remains unverified against the DNA. TRBV21-1 is assigned pseudogene status. This CDR3 region has 16 residues. The CDR3, as DNA: TGTGCCAGCAGCAAAGGAGGTGTATCCTCTACCTACGAGCAGTACTTC. Protein product: CASSKGGVSSTYEQYF.

The CDR3 bases are TGTGCCAGTATACCAGGGGGTGCTGGGTCTAATGAAAAACTGTTTTTT. This gives the protein CASIPGGAGSNEKLFF. The chain links TRBV19 to TRBJ1-4; 7 bases match TRBD1. This CDR3 contains 16 residues. The germline gives CDR1 LNHDA, CDR2 SQIVND (reference sequence). J lost 3 bases, V lost 7 bases, and 11 bases had no gene match.

The chain is built from TRBV27 and TRBJ2-7; TRBD2 matches 11 bases. In germline, CDR1 is MNHEY, CDR2 SMNVEV (reference sequence). This CDR3 region has 15 residues. Unmatched junction bases numbered 7, after V lost 5 bases and J lost 4 bases. The CDR3 coding sequence is TGTGCCAGCAGTAATAGCGGGGGGGCCGGATACGAGCAGTACTTC. This gives the protein CASSNSGGAGYEQYF.

This clone was recorded only once. The chain has TRBV7-9 and TRBJ1-2, with D unresolved. Germline CDR1 SEHNR, CDR2 FQNEAQ (reference sequence). The V end was cut by 3 bases, the J end by 5 bases, with 13 bases between. The CDR3 extends over 14 amino acids. The CDR3 bases are TGTGCCAGCAGCTTGTATGAAACGGGGTATGGCTACACCTTC. Translating it yields CASSLYETGYGYTF.

The chain couples TRBV25-1 to TRBJ2-3, with D possibly matching TRBD1 (5 bases). Germline V gene data show CDR1 as MGHDK and CDR2 as SYGVNS. V lost 3 bases and J 0 bases, leaving 19 bases between the germline ends. This CDR3 comprises 18 residues. The CDR3, as DNA: TGTGCCAGCAGTGACCCCGGCCCAACAGGCCTCAGCACAGATACGCAGTATTTT. Its translation: CASSDPGPTGLSTDTQYF.

The chain joins TRBV9 to TRBJ1-1; perhaps TRBD1 as D (6 bases). CDR3 length equals 12 residues. V shed 7 bases and J shed 1 base, with 8 bases lying between them. Germline CDR1 reads SGDLS; CDR2 reads YYNGEE. CDR3 bases: TGTGCCAGCGGACAGCCGAACACTGAAGCTTTCTTT. Amino acids: CASGQPNTEAFF.

V and J are TRBV30 and TRBJ1-3, with TRBD1 as a possible D gene (5 bases). V was shortened by 3 bases and J by 0 bases, with 21 bases between the two germline ends. Per germline, CDR1 GTSNPN and CDR2 SVGIG (reference sequence). The CDR3 length is 18 residues. This chain's CDR3 is CAWSIDRAITYSGNTIYF. Here the CDR3 DNA reads TGTGCCTGGAGCATAGACAGAGCGATCACTTACTCTGGAAACACCATATATTTT.

This chain connects TRBV6-2 or TRBV6-3 to TRBJ2-1; D unclear. Germline CDR1 reads MNHEY; CDR2 reads SVGEGT. This CDR3 is 13 amino acids long. The V gene lost 6 bases and the J gene lost 9 bases, with 15 bases spanning the gap. The DNA for the CDR3 is TGTGCCAGCAGCCACTCGGGTAGCAGTGAGCAGTTCTTC. Its protein product is CASSHSGSSEQFF.

The V and J genes are TRBV7-9 and TRBJ2-1, with TRBD1 matching 7 bases. V lost 5 bases to trimming and J lost 0 bases; unmatched junction nucleotides: 16. Germline V CDR1 and CDR2: SEHNR, FQNEAQ (reference sequence). The CDR3 is 19 amino acids. CDR3 sequence reads: CASSPGQLNALSSYNEQFF. The CDR3 nucleotides read TGTGCCAGCAGCCCGGGACAGCTTAACGCCTTAAGCTCCTACAATGAGCAGTTCTTC.

The rearrangement links TRBV7-2 to TRBJ2-7; D might be TRBD1 (5 bases). In germline, CDR1 is SGHTA, CDR2 FQGNSA. This CDR3 is 16 amino acids long. Trimming shortened V by 2 bases and J by 0 bases, and 14 bases separated the two germline ends. CDR3: CASSLRQNSLSYEQYF. The CDR3 bases are TGTGCCAGCAGCTTAAGACAGAACAGCCTCTCCTACGAGCAGTACTTC.

Here the CDR3 reads CASSYRDTFYEQYF. The CDR3 coding sequence is TGTGCCAGCTCCTACCGGGACACATTCTACGAGCAGTACTTC. The chain couples TRBV27 to TRBJ2-7; maybe TRBD1 (6 bases). Germline V lookup: CDR1 MNHEY, CDR2 SMNVEV (reference sequence). This CDR3 is built from 14 residues. Trimming took 8 bases from V and 3 from J, leaving 17 bases between them.

This chain links TRBV19 with TRBJ2-3, with 10 bases identical to TRBD1. The CDR3 loop spans 17 amino acids. Per germline, CDR1 LNHDA and CDR2 SQIVND (reference sequence). V trimming: 5 bases; J trimming: 2 bases; junction bases outside the gene matches: 10. The DNA of the CDR3 is TGTGCCAGTAGTTTACTCCCCGGGACAGGGGCCACAGATACGCAGTATTTT. Protein product: CASSLLPGTGATDTQYF.

The chain is built from TRBV6-6 and TRBJ2-1; D is unclear. The CDR3 spans 15 residues. CDR1 and CDR2 from the germline V gene are MNHNY and SVGAGI (reference sequence). The V end was cut by 2 bases, the J end by 0 bases, with 8 bases between. CDR3 in amino acids: CASSYMESSYNEQFF. The CDR3 DNA reads TGTGCCAGCAGTTACATGGAGAGCTCCTACAATGAGCAGTTCTTC.

This clone was detected only once. V is TRBV6-1 and J is TRBJ1-5, with TRBD1 matching over 7 bases. V trimming: 3 bases; J trimming: 1 base; junction bases outside the gene matches: 3. The length of the CDR3 is 15 residues. From germline, CDR1 is MNHNS and CDR2 SASEGT. The CDR3, as DNA: TGTGCCAGCAGTGACGAGGACAGGAGCAATCAGCCCCAGCATTTT. Protein: CASSDEDRSNQPQHF.

CDR3 bases: TGTGCCAGCAGCCAAGAAGAACCAAGCGGGGCCCAGTACTTC. Translation: CASSQEEPSGAQYF. This sequence joins TRBV3-1 (or the pseudogene TRBV3-2) and TRBJ2-5, with TRBD2 matching 7 bases. This CDR3 is 14 amino acids long. Trimming removed 0 bases from V and 9 bases from J; junction bases left unmatched: 7. In germline, CDR1 is LGHDT, CDR2 YNNKEL (reference sequence).

The chain employs TRBV6-7 and TRBJ1-4, with 7 bases that match TRBD1. TRBV6-7 is given ORF status, its function remaining uncertain. This CDR3 contains 16 residues. V shed 2 bases, J shed 6 bases, and the junction held 9 bases outside the gene matches. DNA of the CDR3: TGTGCCAGCAGTTACACAGTACAGGGGCTCGATGAAAAACTGTTTTTT. Translated: CASSYTVQGLDEKLFF.